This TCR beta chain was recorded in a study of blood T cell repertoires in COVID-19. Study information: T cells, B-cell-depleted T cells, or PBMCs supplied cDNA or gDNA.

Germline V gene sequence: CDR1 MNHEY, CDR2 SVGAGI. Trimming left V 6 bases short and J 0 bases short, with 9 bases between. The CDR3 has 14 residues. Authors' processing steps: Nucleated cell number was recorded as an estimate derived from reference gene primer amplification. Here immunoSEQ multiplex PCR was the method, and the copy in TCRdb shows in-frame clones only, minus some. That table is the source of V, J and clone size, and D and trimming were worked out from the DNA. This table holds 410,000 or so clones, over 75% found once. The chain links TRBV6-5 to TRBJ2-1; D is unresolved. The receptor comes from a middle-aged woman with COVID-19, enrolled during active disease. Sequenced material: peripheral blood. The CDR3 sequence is CASSLMSSYNEQFF. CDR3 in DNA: TGTGCCAGCAGCCTCATGAGCTCCTACAATGAGCAGTTCTTC.